This record concerns one TCR beta chain sequence. What it binds is unknown. This entry comes from a study of T cell responses to AZD1222 COVID-19 vaccine. Overall study results and limits: Reportedly, nearly half of unique spike TCRs recognized epitopes outside B.1.351/B.1.1.7 mutations. Donors skewed white British and female; clonal diversity was possibly underestimated. The number of AZD1222 recipients seropositive at baseline was only 6 or 7. The peak T cell response came first, and repertoires were sampled only after it.

Germline CDR1 is LNHDA and CDR2 is SQIVND (reference sequence). Trimming shortened V by 7 bases and J by 1 base, and 11 bases separated the two germline ends. This CDR3 is 14 amino acids long. Profiling relied on immunoSEQ multiplex PCR, and the TCRdb table lists in-frame clones only, not all of them. The sample records tens of thousands of clones, around four fifths being singletons. The sample here was peripheral blood, taken on day 0 of MenACWY control vaccination. The gene calls are TRBV19 and TRBJ1-3; possible D gene TRBD1, 6 bases. The clonotype originates from an adult in good health. In DNA, the CDR3 is TGTGCCAGTAAAAGGCAGGGGTCTGGAAACACCATATATTTT. Translated, it gives CASKRQGSGNTIYF.